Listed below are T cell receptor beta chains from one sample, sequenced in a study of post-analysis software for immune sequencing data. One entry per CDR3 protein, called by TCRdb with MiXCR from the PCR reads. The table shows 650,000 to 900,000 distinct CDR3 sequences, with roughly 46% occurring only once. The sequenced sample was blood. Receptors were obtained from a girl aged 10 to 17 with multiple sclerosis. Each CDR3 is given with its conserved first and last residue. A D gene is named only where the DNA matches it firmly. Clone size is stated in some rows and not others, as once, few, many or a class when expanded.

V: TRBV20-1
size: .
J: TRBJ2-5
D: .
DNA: TGCAGTGCCCAGAGGGTTGGGGGGCTGCAAGAGACCCAGTACTTC
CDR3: CSAQRVGGLQETQYF

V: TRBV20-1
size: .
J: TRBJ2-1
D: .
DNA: TGCAGTGCCGTTGTGGAGTATGCCTACAATGAGCAGTTCTTC
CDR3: CSAVVEYAYNEQFF

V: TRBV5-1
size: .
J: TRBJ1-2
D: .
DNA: TGCGCCAGCAGCTTGGACGTAGGGCCCTATGGCTACACCTTC
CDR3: CASSLDVGPYGYTF

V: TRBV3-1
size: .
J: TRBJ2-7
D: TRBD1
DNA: TGTGCCAGCAGCCAAGCCGCCGGGACAGTCTCAGAGCAGTACTTC
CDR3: CASSQAAGTVSEQYF

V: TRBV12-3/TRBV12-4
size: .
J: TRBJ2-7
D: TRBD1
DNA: TGTGCCAGCAGTCCCAACAGGGGGAGCTCCTACGAGCAGTACTTC
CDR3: CASSPNRGSSYEQYF

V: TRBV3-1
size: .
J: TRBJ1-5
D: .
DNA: TGTGCCAGCACTATGGGGGGCGATCAGCCCCAGCATTTT
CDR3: CASTMGGDQPQHF

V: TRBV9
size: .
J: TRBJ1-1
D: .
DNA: TGTGCCGGCAGCGCCAAGGGGCGGGGGAACACTGAAGCTTTCTTT
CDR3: CAGSAKGRGNTEAFF

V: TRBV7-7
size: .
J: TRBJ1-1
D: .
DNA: TGTGCTAGCAGCTCAGCTAAGGGGGACACTGAAGCTTTCTTT
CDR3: CASSSAKGDTEAFF

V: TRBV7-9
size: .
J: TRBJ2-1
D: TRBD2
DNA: TGTGCCAGCAGCGTATCCGGGACTAGCGGGTTTTGGTTCTTC
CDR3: CASSVSGTSGFWFF

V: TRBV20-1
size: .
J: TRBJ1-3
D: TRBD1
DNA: TGCAGTGCTCATTCCCAACAGGGGGTCGGAAACACCATATATTTT
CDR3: CSAHSQQGVGNTIYF

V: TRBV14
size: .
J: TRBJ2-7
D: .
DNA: TGTGCCAGCAGCCAAGTCTCATTGGGCGAGCAGTACTTC
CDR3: CASSQVSLGEQYF

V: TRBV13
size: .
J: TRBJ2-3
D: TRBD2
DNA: TGTGCCAGCAGCCGGAGCGGGGGGTACACAGATACGCAGTATTTT
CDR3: CASSRSGGYTDTQYF

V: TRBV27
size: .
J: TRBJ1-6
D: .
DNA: TGTGCCAGCAGTTTCGGGAGTTCACCCCCCCACTTT
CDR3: CASSFGSSPPHF

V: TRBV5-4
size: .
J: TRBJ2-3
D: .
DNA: TGTGCCAGCAGCGTGGGGGTGGATACGCAGTATTTT
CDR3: CASSVGVDTQYF

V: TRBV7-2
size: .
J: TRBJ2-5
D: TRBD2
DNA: TGTGCCAGCAGCTTGAGGCTAGCGGGAGGGTCGGAGACCCAGTACTTC
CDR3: CASSLRLAGGSETQYF

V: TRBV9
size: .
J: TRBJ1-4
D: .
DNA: TGTGCCAGCAGCGCAGGAGGGACGAATGAAAAACTGTTTTTT
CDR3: CASSAGGTNEKLFF

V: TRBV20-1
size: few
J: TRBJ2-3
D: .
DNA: TGCAGTGCTGGGTGGGACCGCAGCACAGATACGCAGTATTTT
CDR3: CSAGWDRSTDTQYF

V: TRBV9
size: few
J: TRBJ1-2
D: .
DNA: .
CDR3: CASSVGGGTADTF

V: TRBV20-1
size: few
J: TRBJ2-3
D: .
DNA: TGCAGTGTCGGGAGAACCAACACAGATACGCAGTATTTT
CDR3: CSVGRTNTDTQYF

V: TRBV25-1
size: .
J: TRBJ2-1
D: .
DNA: TGTGCCAGCAGTGAATTGGGGGGCGGGATGGATGAGCAGTTCTTC
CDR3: CASSELGGGMDEQFF

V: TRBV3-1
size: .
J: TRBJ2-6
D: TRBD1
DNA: TGTGCCAGCAGCCGTGGGACAGGGCTTACATCTGGGGCCAACGTCCTGACTTTC
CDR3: CASSRGTGLTSGANVLTF

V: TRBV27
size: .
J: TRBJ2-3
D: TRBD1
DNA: TGTGCCAGCAGTTACGACAGGGCAAGCACAGATACGCAGTATTTT
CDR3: CASSYDRASTDTQYF

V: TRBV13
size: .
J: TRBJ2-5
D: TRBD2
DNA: TGTGCCAGCAGCCGGACTAGATGGGAGCAGTACTTC
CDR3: CASSRTRWEQYF

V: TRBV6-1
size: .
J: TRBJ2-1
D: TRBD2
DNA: TGTGCCAGCAGGCGGGAGGGGCCAGACTACAATGAGCAGTTCTTC
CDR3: CASRREGPDYNEQFF

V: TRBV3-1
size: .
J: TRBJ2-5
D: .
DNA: TGTGCCGGCAGCCAAGATCGGGAGACCCAGTACTTC
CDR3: CAGSQDRETQYF

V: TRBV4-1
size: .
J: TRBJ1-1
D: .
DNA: TGCGCCAGCAGCCATCCGACAGGCCTGAACACTGAAGCTTTCTTT
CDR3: CASSHPTGLNTEAFF

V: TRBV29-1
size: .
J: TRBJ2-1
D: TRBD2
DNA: TGCAGCGTCGCGCGAGGGACTAGCAGGGATGAGCAGTTCTTC
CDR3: CSVARGTSRDEQFF

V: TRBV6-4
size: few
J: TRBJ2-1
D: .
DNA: TGTGCCAGCAGTGACGGGCAGGGGAGACACAATGAGCAGTTCTTC
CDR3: CASSDGQGRHNEQFF

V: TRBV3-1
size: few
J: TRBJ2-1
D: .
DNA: TGTGCCAGCAGCCAAGATATCATCCCGGCCGAGCAGTTCTTC
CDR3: CASSQDIIPAEQFF